The rows below give T cell receptor beta chains drawn from one sample of a study of cytomegalovirus exposure and HLA in healthy donors. Sequencing used immunoSEQ multiplex PCR; TCRdb keeps in-frame clones, though not all of them. The table lists under 110,000 clones, about 88% of them singletons. Sequenced material: PBMCs. These TCRs come from a young woman in good health and CMV-seropositive. Both conserved end residues are part of each CDR3. A D gene is named only where the DNA matches it firmly. The size entry is marked missing in some rows and otherwise reads once, few, many or a size class.

v_gene	j_gene	abundance	d_gene	len	CDR3nt	CDR3aa
TRBV2	TRBJ1-1	.	TRBD1	18	TGTGCCAGCAGCGGGAGGGACAGATGGGGGGCAACGAACACTGAAGCTTTCTTT	CASSGRDRWGATNTEAFF
TRBV28	TRBJ1-2	once	TRBD1	17	TGTGCCAGCAGCGTGGGATCCGGGACAGGGGGCTACTATGGCTACACCTTC	CASSVGSGTGGYYGYTF
TRBV11-2	TRBJ1-6	.	.	15	TGTGCCAGCAGCTTAGGGCAGGGTTGGAATTCACCCCTCCACTTT	CASSLGQGWNSPLHF
TRBV9	TRBJ2-2	.	TRBD2	17	TGTGCCAGCAGCGCGGATTCTAGCGGGTGGAACACCGGGGAGCTGTTTTTT	CASSADSSGWNTGELFF
TRBV7-9	TRBJ1-3	.	.	14	TGTGCCAGCAGCCCCCAAGGAGGGAGAAACACCATATATTTT	CASSPQGGRNTIYF
TRBV2	TRBJ2-1	few	TRBD1	13	TGTGCCAGCAGCTGGACAGGGGGCAACGAGCAGTTCTTC	CASSWTGGNEQFF
TRBV28	TRBJ2-5	once	.	13	TGTGCCAGCAGTTGGACTATTGAAGAGACCCAGTACTTC	CASSWTIEETQYF
TRBV7-8	TRBJ1-6	.	.	17	TGTGCCAGCAGCTTAGCTCCGGTGCCACGGGATAATTCACCCCTCCACTTT	CASSLAPVPRDNSPLHF
TRBV2	TRBJ1-5	.	.	17	TGTGCCAGCAGTGCTCGGGGGGCCGGTTATAGCAATCAGCCCCAGCATTTT	CASSARGAGYSNQPQHF
TRBV6-5	TRBJ2-3	.	TRBD2	15	TGTGCCAGCAGTTACCGGACTAGCGGCACAGATACGCAGTATTTT	CASSYRTSGTDTQYF
TRBV27	TRBJ2-5	.	.	12	TGTGCCAGCAGTTCAGGGGAGGAGACCCAGTACTTC	CASSSGEETQYF
TRBV5-1	TRBJ1-1	.	TRBD1	14	TGCGCCAGCAGCTTTCAGGGGGCGCGGACTGAAGCTTTCTTT	CASSFQGARTEAFF
TRBV18	TRBJ1-1	.	.	16	TGTGCCAGCTCACCGTTCGTAACAGGCATGAACACTGAAGCTTTCTTT	CASSPFVTGMNTEAFF
TRBV9	TRBJ2-1	once	TRBD1	15	TGTGCCAGCAGCGTAACAGGGGGCATATACAATGAGCAGTTCTTC	CASSVTGGIYNEQFF
TRBV18	TRBJ1-4	.	.	16	TGTGCCAGCTCACCACCGGGAGCTCGTGCAGGCGAAAAACTGTTTTTT	CASSPPGARAGEKLFF
TRBV6-6	TRBJ1-5	.	.	14	TGTGCCAGCAGTTATTTACGGGACAATCAGCCCCAGCATTTT	CASSYLRDNQPQHF
TRBV28	TRBJ1-1	.	TRBD1	17	TGTGCCAGCAGTTCGACCTTGGGGACAGGGGCCGTTGTGGAAGCTTTCTTT	CASSSTLGTGAVVEAFF
TRBV1	TRBJ2-7	.	.	14	TGCACCCTTTCAACCGGGGGGGGAGGCGACGAGCAGTACTTC	CTLSTGGGGDEQYF